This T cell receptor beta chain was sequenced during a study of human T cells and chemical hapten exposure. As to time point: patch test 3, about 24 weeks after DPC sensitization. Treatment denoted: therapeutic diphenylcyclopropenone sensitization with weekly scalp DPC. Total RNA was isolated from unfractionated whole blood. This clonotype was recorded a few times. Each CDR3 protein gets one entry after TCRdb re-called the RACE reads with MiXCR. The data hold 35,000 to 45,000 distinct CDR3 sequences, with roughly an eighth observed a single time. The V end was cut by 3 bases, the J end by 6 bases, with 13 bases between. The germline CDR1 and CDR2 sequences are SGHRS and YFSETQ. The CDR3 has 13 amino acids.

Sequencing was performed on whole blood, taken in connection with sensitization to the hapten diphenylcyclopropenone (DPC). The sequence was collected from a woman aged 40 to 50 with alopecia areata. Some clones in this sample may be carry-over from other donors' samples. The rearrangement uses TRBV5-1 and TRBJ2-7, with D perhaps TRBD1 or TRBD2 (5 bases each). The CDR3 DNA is TGCGCCAGCAGCTACCAGGGAGTCGGCGAGCAGTACTTC. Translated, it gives CASSYQGVGEQYF. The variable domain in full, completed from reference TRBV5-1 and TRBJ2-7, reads KAGVTQTPRYLIKTRGQQVTLSCSPISGHRSVSWYQQTPGQGLQFLFEYFSETQRNKGNFPGRFSGRQFSNSRSEMNVSTLELGDSALYLCASSYQGVGEQYFGPGTRLTVT.